This T cell receptor beta chain was captured by sequencing in a study of CD8 T cell repertoires and HIV-1 epitope variants. A remark on this clone: Its antigen is undetermined.

The repertoire was sequenced with immunoSEQ multiplex PCR; TCRdb's copy has only in-frame clones and lacks some. The table has thousands of clones, about 66% seen once; the top ten hold around 40%. The CDR3 contains 16 residues. The germline gives CDR1 MNHEY, CDR2 SMNVEV (reference sequence). Trimming left V 6 bases short and J 0 bases short, with 17 bases between. Sequencing was carried out using cultured CD8+ T cells derived from PBMCs. The source of this sequence is a male donor with HIV. The chain has TRBV27 and TRBJ1-1; D unclear. The CDR3 protein is CASSRRAIVMNTEAFF. The CDR3 region has the DNA TGTGCCAGCAGCCGGAGGGCTATCGTTATGAACACTGAAGCTTTCTTT.